This T cell receptor beta chain was profiled in a study of cytomegalovirus exposure and HLA in healthy donors. Researchers ran the PCR with 60 Vbeta and 13 Jbeta primers. Method: immunoSEQ multiplex PCR; TCRdb's copy keeps in-frame clones and lacks some. The profile shows around 68,000 clones, around 75% of them singletons. The length of the CDR3 is 11 residues. Germline V gene lookup returns CDR1 SQVTM and CDR2 ANQGSEA. V was clipped by 7 bases and J by 6 bases, with 11 bases between them. The clonotype was recovered from a woman aged 30 to 39 in good health and CMV-seropositive. The source material was PBMCs. This chain connects TRBV29-1 to TRBJ2-3, with D uncertain. CDR3: CSAAWADTQYF. CDR3 bases: TGCAGCGCGGCTTGGGCCGATACGCAGTATTTT.